This T cell receptor beta chain was captured in a study of graft-versus-host responses after intestinal transplantation. Notes on the study in general: Allograft clonal ratios (graft-versus-host to host-versus-graft) were high in patients who had graft-donor T cell macrochimerism.

This clone came up a few times. Its antigen remains unknown. Profiled with immunoSEQ multiplex PCR; TCRdb holds only in-frame clones, not every one. The sample has 28,000 or so clones, approximately 80% seen once. The source was unstimulated CD8+ T cells sorted from spleen or lymph node cells, collected before intestinal transplant. The receptor's source is a human donor who received an intestinal transplant.

The chain's CDR3 is CASSQPPGTGVYEQYF. In DNA form, the CDR3 reads TGCGCCAGCAGCCAGCCTCCCGGGACAGGGGTCTACGAGCAGTACTTC. The chain couples TRBV4-1 to TRBJ2-7; 10 nucleotides align to TRBD1. The CDR3 spans 16 residues. V was clipped by 3 bases and J by 3 bases; unmatched bases: 8. Germline CDR1 and CDR2: MGHRA and YSYEKL.